One and the same sample provided the 26 T cell receptor beta chains below, sequenced in a study of cytomegalovirus exposure and HLA in healthy donors. The repertoire was sequenced with immunoSEQ multiplex PCR; TCRdb's copy has only in-frame clones and lacks some. This table holds about 200,000 clones, roughly 87% found once. Material for sequencing was PBMCs. These receptors all come from a woman aged 18-29 years in good health and CMV-seropositive.

The CDR3 loop reads CASSISGQSGNTIYF. The CDR3 nucleotides read TGTGCCAGTAGTATAAGCGGACAGTCTGGAAACACCATATATTTT. V is TRBV19 and J is TRBJ1-3; perhaps TRBD1 as D (6 bases). From germline, CDR1 is LNHDA and CDR2 SQIVND (reference sequence). Trimming took 2 bases from V and 1 from J, leaving 9 bases between them. CDR3 length: 15 residues. The full variable domain, rest sourced from reference TRBV19 and TRBJ1-3, is DGGITQSPKYLFRKEGQNVTLSCEQNLNHDAMYWYRQDPGQGLRLIYYSQIVNDFQKGDIAEGYSVSREKKESFPLTVTSAQKNPTAFYLCASSISGQSGNTIYFGEGSWLTVV.

The CDR3 sequence is CASSRTELTMEAFF. The CDR3 coding sequence is TGTGCCAGCAGCCGGACAGAACTTACAATGGAAGCTTTCTTT. The chain carries TRBV7-9 and TRBJ1-1; perhaps TRBD1 as D (6 bases). Germline CDR1 is SEHNR and CDR2 is FQNEAQ (reference sequence). The CDR3 covers 14 residues. V lost 5 bases to trimming and J lost 8 bases, with 18 bases between them.

The count of this clone is one. The chain carries TRBV7-2 and TRBJ2-5; the match to TRBD2 covers 10 bases. The CDR3 has 18 residues. Germline lookup yields CDR1 SGHTA and CDR2 FQGNSA. Trimming cost V 0 bases and J 4 bases; bases outside gene matches: 11. The CDR3 region has the DNA TGTGCCAGCAGCTTAGCGTTTCTAGCGGGAGAAGAGGGAGAGACCCAGTACTTC. Its translation: CASSLAFLAGEEGETQYF.

The rearrangement links TRBV11-2 to TRBJ1-1; D might be TRBD1 (5 bases). The ends were cut back, 5 bases at V and 11 bases at J, with 21 bases in the middle. The CDR3 contains 14 residues. The germline CDR1 and CDR2 sequences are SGHAT and FQNNGV. CDR3 region: CASSLGSRRRGAFF. DNA of the CDR3: TGTGCCAGCAGCCTAGGAAGCAGGCGGAGGGGTGCTTTCTTT.

The DNA for the CDR3 is TGCGCCAGCAGCCTGGCACTAGCGGGAGGCGTAGAGACCCAGTACTTC. It yields the protein CASSLALAGGVETQYF. The chain is built from TRBV5-1 and TRBJ2-5, with 12 positions matching TRBD2. V was clipped by 4 bases and J by 4 bases; unmatched bases: 8. This CDR3 contains 16 residues. Germline V CDR1 and CDR2: SGHRS, YFSETQ. Based on the CDR3 plus reference TRBV5-1 and TRBJ2-5, the full variable domain is KAGVTQTPRYLIKTRGQQVTLSCSPISGHRSVSWYQQTPGQGLQFLFEYFSETQRNKGNFPGRFSGRQFSNSRSEMNVSTLELGDSALYLCASSLALAGGVETQYFGPGTRLLVL.

V usage is TRBV30 and J usage is TRBJ2-7; D not certain. Per germline, CDR1 GTSNPN and CDR2 SVGIG (reference sequence). This CDR3 is 10 amino acids long. Trimming pared 2 bases from V and 6 bases from J, leaving 5 bases between. CDR3: CAWSRGEQYF. The CDR3, as DNA: TGTGCCTGGAGTAGAGGCGAGCAGTACTTC.

V is TRBV19 and J is TRBJ2-4, with unresolved D. CDR3 size: 15 residues. Germline CDR1 LNHDA, CDR2 SQIVND (reference sequence). The V gene lost 1 base and the J gene lost 6 bases, with 13 bases spanning the gap. The DNA for the CDR3 is TGTGCCAGTAGTATAGGCACGGTACAGCCAAACATTCAGTACTTC. This sequence encodes CASSIGTVQPNIQYF.

The V and J genes are TRBV6-1 and TRBJ1-2, with TRBD1 identical over 9 bases. CDR1 is MNHNS and CDR2 is SASEGT in the germline V gene. The CDR3 runs 14 residues. With V trimmed by 4 bases and J by 6 bases, 6 bases remained unmatched. DNA of the CDR3: TGTGCCAGCAGTGCGGACAGGGGTACGGATGGCTACACCTTC. It specifies CASSADRGTDGYTF.

This clone was counted once. The chain links TRBV29-1 to TRBJ1-5, with TRBD1 as a possible D gene (5 bases). The CDR3 length is 14 residues. The V gene's germline CDR1 is SQVTM and CDR2 ANQGSEA. V was pared by 4 bases and J by 2 bases, with 12 bases between. CDR3 sequence reads: CSVGLGGGNQPQHF. In DNA, the CDR3 is TGCAGCGTTGGCCTGGGAGGGGGCAATCAGCCCCAGCATTTT. Full variable domain (remainder filled in from reference TRBV29-1 and TRBJ1-5): SAVISQKPSRDICQRGTSLTIQCQVDSQVTMMFWYRQQPGQSLTLIATANQGSEATYESGFVIDKFPISRPNLTFSTLTVSNMSPEDSSIYLCSVGLGGGNQPQHFGDGTRLSIL.

For the CDR3, the DNA is TGTGCCAGCAGCTTAGGGGGGGGGATCGGGGAGACCCAGTACTTC. Its protein is CASSLGGGIGETQYF. The chain employs TRBV7-9 and TRBJ2-5, with 7 bases that match TRBD2. V dropped 1 base and J dropped 5; count of bases not matched to a gene: 7. This CDR3 contains 15 residues. CDR1 and CDR2 from the germline V gene are SEHNR and FQNEAQ (reference sequence). The whole variable domain, remainder taken from reference TRBV7-9 and TRBJ2-5, is DTGVSQNPRHKITKRGQNVTFRCDPISEHNRLYWYRQTLGQGPEFLTYFQNEAQLEKSRLLSDRFSAERPKGSFSTLEIQRTEQGDSAMYLCASSLGGGIGETQYFGPGTRLLVL.

V is TRBV6-6 and J is TRBJ2-3, with D tentatively TRBD2 (6 bases). The CDR3 is 15 amino acids. Germline assignment: CDR1 MNHNY and CDR2 SVGAGI (reference sequence). Trimming shortened V by 5 bases and J by 4 bases, and 16 bases separated the two germline ends. The CDR3 reads CASSAGFRNPDTQYF. DNA for the CDR3: TGTGCCAGCAGTGCGGGGTTCAGGAACCCAGATACGCAGTATTTT.

The chain links TRBV5-1 to TRBJ1-2; 7 bases fit TRBD1. Unmatched junction bases numbered 13, after V lost 6 bases and J lost 8 bases. The germline CDR1 and CDR2 sequences are SGHRS and YFSETQ. The CDR3 contains 14 residues. CDR3 DNA: TGCGCCAGCACCCTCGGCGGGACAGTCAAGGGCTACACCTTC. Translating it yields CASTLGGTVKGYTF.

This clone was detected only once. The chain uses TRBV7-2 and TRBJ2-7; D is undetermined. The CDR3 runs 13 residues. The ends were cut back, 2 bases at V and 6 bases at J, with 11 bases in the middle. Germline lookup yields CDR1 SGHTA and CDR2 FQGNSA. CDR3 sequence: CASSLSVRSEQYF. CDR3 nucleotide sequence: TGTGCCAGCAGCTTATCTGTCCGGAGCGAGCAGTACTTC.

The rearrangement uses TRBV4-2 and TRBJ1-5, with D tentatively TRBD1 (6 bases). Trimming shortened V by 5 bases and J by 0 bases, and 8 bases separated the two germline ends. This CDR3 is 14 amino acids long. Looked up from germline, CDR1 is LGHNA and CDR2 is YNFKEQ. The CDR3 coding sequence is TGTGCCAGCAGCGGCAGGGGTAGCAATCAGCCCCAGCATTTT. Its protein is CASSGRGSNQPQHF.

The chain is built from TRBV15 and TRBJ1-5, with a possible D match to TRBD1 (6 bases). This CDR3 comprises 16 residues. Trimming cost V 4 bases and J 7 bases, with 20 bases left between them. The germline gives CDR1 LNHNV, CDR2 YYDKDF (reference sequence). The CDR3 DNA sequence: TGTGCCACCAGCAACTCCAGGGGCAGGGCAGGGCAGCCCCAGCATTTT. This translates into CATSNSRGRAGQPQHF.

V usage is TRBV4-1 and J usage is TRBJ1-5, with a weak D call TRBD1 (5 bases). There are 17 residues in the CDR3. Germline V CDR1 and CDR2: MGHRA, YSYEKL. V gave up 4 bases and J gave up 4 bases, with 20 bases separating them. The CDR3 DNA reads TGCGCCAGCAGCCCGCCGGGGGGGGAAGCCCGAAATCAGCCCCAGCATTTT. Its translation is CASSPPGGEARNQPQHF.

The genes are TRBV27 and TRBJ2-1; 9 bases map to TRBD2. Germline CDR1 MNHEY, CDR2 SMNVEV (reference sequence). The CDR3 spans 16 residues. V lost 6 bases to trimming and J lost 5 bases; unmatched junction nucleotides: 11. The DNA for the CDR3 is TGTGCCAGCAGCCGTGGGAGCGGGAGGACCAACAATGAGCAGTTCTTC. Protein product: CASSRGSGRTNNEQFF.

This clone has just one count. This chain uses TRBV28 with TRBJ1-2, with 7 nucleotides matching TRBD1. Unmatched junction bases numbered 2, after V lost 3 bases and J lost 4 bases. CDR3 size: 13 residues. Germline CDR1 and CDR2: MDHEN and SYDVKM. The CDR3 protein is CASSLTGPYGYTF. Written as DNA, the CDR3 is TGTGCCAGCAGTTTGACAGGGCCCTATGGCTACACCTTC.

This chain joins TRBV7-9 and TRBJ1-2; D perhaps matches TRBD1 (5 bases). Trimming stripped 1 base from V and 7 bases from J, with 16 bases between. The germline V gene encodes CDR1 SEHNR and CDR2 FQNEAQ (reference sequence). The CDR3 runs to 15 residues. DNA of the CDR3: TGTGCCAGCAGCTTAGATTATGGGGCAATTGTTGGCTACACCTTC. It yields the protein CASSLDYGAIVGYTF.

The CDR3 bases are TGTGCCAGCAGCCGGTGGCGGGATGCGGACACTGAAGCTTTCTTT. This translates into CASSRWRDADTEAFF. V is TRBV7-9 and J is TRBJ1-1; D is undetermined. Germline V CDR1 and CDR2: SEHNR, FQNEAQ (reference sequence). This CDR3 spans 15 amino acids. The V and J ends lost 5 bases and 3 bases respectively, with 16 bases between them.

The gene calls are TRBV5-1 and TRBJ2-3; 10 positions match TRBD2. Germline V lookup: CDR1 SGHRS, CDR2 YFSETQ. This CDR3 has 21 amino acids. The V and J ends lost 0 bases and 1 base, in that order; junction bases with no gene match: 17. CDR3 loop: CASSLARASGRFTGGTDTQYF. CDR3 in DNA: TGCGCCAGCAGCTTGGCTAGGGCTAGCGGGAGATTTACAGGAGGCACAGATACGCAGTATTTT. Drawing the rest from reference TRBV5-1 and TRBJ2-3, the complete variable domain is KAGVTQTPRYLIKTRGQQVTLSCSPISGHRSVSWYQQTPGQGLQFLFEYFSETQRNKGNFPGRFSGRQFSNSRSEMNVSTLELGDSALYLCASSLARASGRFTGGTDTQYFGPGTRLTVL.

Here the CDR3 DNA reads TGTGCCAGCAGTGTGGGAGGACATTTGAACACTGAAGCTTTCTTT. Translating gives CASSVGGHLNTEAFF. The chain couples TRBV2 to TRBJ1-1; D may be TRBD1 (5 bases). The CDR3 extends over 15 amino acids. V lost 4 bases and J lost 0, with 12 bases in between. Looked up from germline, CDR1 is SNHLY and CDR2 is FYNNEI.

J is TRBJ2-7 and V is TRBV28; 12 positions match TRBD2. Germline CDR1 is MDHEN and CDR2 is SYDVKM. Losses at the gene ends were 2 bases for V and 8 bases for J; bases not matched to a gene: 4. The CDR3 has 14 residues. The CDR3 nucleotides are TGTGCCAGCAGTTTAACTAGCGGGGGGCTTCAGCAGTACTTC. It is translated as CASSLTSGGLQQYF.

The V gene is TRBV30, the J gene TRBJ2-6; a possible D gene is TRBD2 (5 bases). Germline lookup yields CDR1 GTSNPN and CDR2 SVGIG (reference sequence). The CDR3 spans 17 residues. Trimming cost V 5 bases and J 0 bases, with 17 bases left between them. CDR3 in DNA: TGTGCCTGGGAGGGTAGGCAGCCAAGCTCTGGGGCCAACGTCCTGACTTTC. Translated: CAWEGRQPSSGANVLTF.

The gene calls are TRBV15 and TRBJ2-5; TRBD1 agrees at 7 bases. The CDR3 has 15 residues. Germline CDR1 and CDR2: LNHNV and YYDKDF (reference sequence). V lost 5 bases, J lost 7 bases, and 13 bases stayed unmatched. Here the CDR3 DNA reads TGTGCCACCAGCTCCCAGAGGGGGCGCCTCGGGACCCAGTACTTC. This sequence encodes CATSSQRGRLGTQYF.

This chain uses TRBV28 with TRBJ2-7; the match to TRBD1 covers 8 bases. The CDR3 contains 12 residues. The germline V gene has CDR1 MDHEN and CDR2 SYDVKM. V lost 6 bases to trimming and J lost 5 bases; unmatched junction nucleotides: 3. The CDR3 sequence: CASRTGANEQYF. DNA for the CDR3: TGTGCCAGCAGGACAGGGGCGAACGAGCAGTACTTC. The full variable domain, completed using reference TRBV28 and TRBJ2-7, is DVKVTQSSRYLVKRTGEKVFLECVQDMDHENMFWYRQDPGLGLRLIYFSYDVKMKEKGDIPEGYSVSREKKERFSLILESASTNQTSMYLCASRTGANEQYFGPGTRLTVT.